This entry lists 22 T cell receptor beta chains sequenced from one sample in a study of T cells after yellow fever vaccination. TCRdb recomputed calls from the 5' RACE reads with MiXCR, one row per CDR3 protein. This table holds about 260,000 distinct CDR3 sequences, approximately 5.2% found once. The material was CD4+ T cells sorted from PBMCs, obtained on the day of the yellow fever booster vaccination. The receptor source for this set is a man aged 18 to 30 who received the YFV17D yellow fever vaccine.

This clonotype has just a few counts. The J gene is TRBJ2-7, the V gene TRBV10-3; tentatively, D is TRBD1 or TRBD2 (6 bases each). The germline CDR1 and CDR2 sequences are ENHRY and SYGVKD. The germline V and J ends were trimmed by 11 bases and 7 bases, with 21 bases remaining between them. The CDR3 sequence is 13 residues long. Here the CDR3 DNA reads TGTGCCCTTTCGCGGGACACCGACTCTGAGCAGTACTTC. Translated, it gives CALSRDTDSEQYF.

This clonotype has more than one count but fewer than ten. The rearrangement links TRBV25-1 to TRBJ1-2, with unresolved D. V gave up 4 bases and J gave up 0 bases, with 15 bases separating them. The germline CDR1 and CDR2 sequences are MGHDK and SYGVNS. This CDR3 is built from 16 residues. This CDR3 reads CASSGLGALANYGYTF. The CDR3 coding sequence is TGTGCCAGCAGTGGCTTAGGAGCCTTAGCTAACTATGGCTACACCTTC.

The chain couples TRBV24-1 to TRBJ1-5; D possibly corresponds to TRBD1 (6 bases). Germline V lookup: CDR1 KGHDR, CDR2 SFDVKD. The CDR3 has 15 amino acids. V lost 6 bases to trimming and J lost 2 bases, with 13 bases between them. The CDR3 is CATSRAGDCNQPQHF. CDR3 in DNA: TGTGCCACCAGTCGGGCAGGGGATTGCAATCAGCCCCAGCATTTT.

The J gene is TRBJ2-7, the V gene TRBV5-1, with no clear D. V was clipped by 4 bases and J by 6 bases, with 14 bases between them. CDR1 is SGHRS and CDR2 is YFSETQ in the germline V gene. The CDR3 runs 13 residues. The CDR3 nucleotides read TGCGCCAGCAGCCTAGGACGTTACTCCGAGCAGTACTTC. This gives the protein CASSLGRYSEQYF.

This clonotype was detected ten times or more. This CDR3 is CASSLGVRVLREQFF. DNA for the CDR3: TGTGCCAGCAGCTTAGGGGTCCGGGTACTCAGGGAGCAGTTCTTC. The rearrangement joins TRBV11-2 to TRBJ2-1; the D is unclear. V lost 1 base and J 10 bases, leaving 17 bases between the germline ends. Germline CDR1 reads SGHAT; CDR2 reads FQNNGV. The CDR3 runs to 15 residues.

The chain has TRBV29-1 and TRBJ2-7; 12 nucleotides agree with TRBD2. The CDR3 has 15 residues. Germline CDR1 SQVTM, CDR2 ANQGSEA. J lost 2 bases, V lost 3 bases, and 5 bases had no gene match. This CDR3 reads CSVDGLAGGPYEQYF. The CDR3, as DNA: TGCAGCGTTGACGGGCTAGCGGGGGGGCCCTACGAGCAGTACTTC.

This clonotype was counted between two and nine times. V gene TRBV12-3 or TRBV12-4 combines with J gene TRBJ1-5; no clear D. The germline V and J ends were trimmed by 6 bases and 9 bases, with 9 bases remaining between them. This CDR3 has 11 residues. The CDR3 nucleotides are TGTGCCAGCAGGTCCTGGGGGCCCCAGCATTTT. Amino acid sequence: CASRSWGPQHF.

The V gene is TRBV7-9, the J gene TRBJ1-2, with a possible D match to TRBD1 (6 bases). The CDR3 consists of 13 residues. Germline-derived CDR1 and CDR2 are SEHNR and FQNEAQ (reference sequence). V lost 6 bases and J 5 bases, leaving 13 bases between the germline ends. The CDR3 protein is CASRADSRYGYTF. CDR3 sequence (DNA): TGTGCCAGCAGGGCGGACAGTAGATATGGCTACACCTTC.

The chain combines TRBV5-1 with TRBJ2-2; D is undetermined. The CDR3 contains 13 residues. Germline CDR1 SGHRS, CDR2 YFSETQ. V was shortened by 5 bases and J by 5 bases, with 10 bases between the two germline ends. The chain's CDR3 is CASRPVETGELFF. In nucleotides, the CDR3 is TGCGCCAGCAGGCCTGTAGAGACCGGGGAGCTGTTTTTT.

This clonotype was counted only a few times. The chain employs TRBV6-1 and TRBJ2-7, with D perhaps matching TRBD1 or TRBD2 (6 bases each). V lost 7 bases and J lost 2, with 18 bases in between. The CDR3 sequence is 15 residues long. The germline CDR1 and CDR2 sequences are MNHNS and SASEGT. The CDR3 nucleotides read TGTGCCAGCAACAAGGGGGGACACCTAGCCTACGAGCAGTACTTC. Translated: CASNKGGHLAYEQYF.

This clonotype was detected many times. The rearrangement uses TRBV12-3 or TRBV12-4 and TRBJ1-5, with TRBD1 as a possible D gene (5 bases). CDR3 length: 13 amino acids. Trimming took 8 bases from V and 4 from J, leaving 12 bases between them. The CDR3 DNA is TGTGCCAGCGGGACCCGAACGAATCAGCCCCAGCATTTT. Amino acid sequence: CASGTRTNQPQHF.

The chain couples TRBV19 to TRBJ2-1; D could derive from TRBD1 or TRBD2 (7 bases each). The CDR3 has 15 residues. The V gene lost 10 bases and the J gene lost 9 bases, with 25 bases spanning the gap. Per the germline V gene, CDR1 is LNHDA and CDR2 is SQIVND (reference sequence). In DNA, the CDR3 is TGTGCCACGACATCGACAGGGACTAACGTCGGTGAGCAGTTCTTC. This translates into CATTSTGTNVGEQFF.

This clonotype was counted only a few times. The chain links TRBV27 to TRBJ2-2; 10 nucleotides align to TRBD1. The germline CDR1 and CDR2 sequences are MNHEY and SMNVEV (reference sequence). Germline trimming cut 2 bases from V and 4 bases from J; bases unmatched to any gene: 1. The CDR3 totals 15 residues. The CDR3 loop is CASSLDRGPTGELFF. The CDR3 nucleotides read TGTGCCAGCAGTTTAGACAGGGGGCCCACCGGGGAGCTGTTTTTT.

This chain connects TRBV4-3 to TRBJ1-2; D not certain. Trimming removed 1 base at V and 0 bases at J, with 9 bases between. This CDR3 has 15 residues. Germline V CDR1 and CDR2: LGHNA, YSLEER. The CDR3 protein is CASSQANTANYGYTF. The CDR3, as DNA: TGCGCCAGCAGCCAAGCGAATACAGCTAACTATGGCTACACCTTC.

Comments on this clonotype: The germline gene is not matched at one end of the junction; a read error may be the cause. The rearrangement links TRBV20-1 to TRBJ1-2, with a weak D call TRBD1 (5 bases). The length of the CDR3 is 11 residues. Germline assignment: CDR1 DFQATT and CDR2 SNEGSKA (reference sequence). CDR3 sequence: CRATGGYGYTF. In DNA form, the CDR3 reads TGCAGGGCTACGGGGGGGTATGGCTACACCTTC.

This clonotype showed up many times. The CDR3 reads CASRRGASSYNEQFF. The CDR3 nucleotides read TGTGCCAGCAGGAGGGGGGCCAGTTCCTACAATGAGCAGTTCTTC. V and J are TRBV5-4 and TRBJ2-1; possibly TRBD1 or TRBD2 for D (6 bases each). The CDR3 covers 15 residues. The ends were cut back, 5 bases at V and 1 base at J, with 13 bases in the middle. Germline V CDR1 and CDR2: SGHNT, YYREEE (reference sequence).

This chain links TRBV5-1 with TRBJ1-2; 8 bases agree with TRBD1. J gave up 4 bases and V 4 bases, and 9 bases lay outside the gene matches. The CDR3 has 15 residues. Germline CDR1 and CDR2: SGHRS and YFSETQ. The CDR3 reads CASSIYRTGIYGYTF. CDR3 nucleotide sequence: TGCGCCAGCAGCATCTATCGGACAGGGATCTATGGCTACACCTTC.

This clonotype is a singleton in its sample. The V and J genes are TRBV6-5 and TRBJ2-1, with D maybe TRBD1 (6 bases). Germline CDR1 and CDR2: MNHEY and SVGAGI. V shed 2 bases and J shed 3 bases, with 11 bases lying between them. The length of the CDR3 is 15 residues. The CDR3 DNA reads as TGTGCCAGCAGTTACGCCTCAGGGGTCTACAATGAGCAGTTCTTC. It encodes CASSYASGVYNEQFF.

This clonotype showed up just a few times. CDR3 loop: CASSPPGRAKNIQYF. The CDR3 DNA follows: TGTGCCAGCTCACCCCCAGGGAGGGCCAAAAACATTCAGTACTTC. This chain connects TRBV18 to TRBJ2-4, with D tentatively TRBD2 (6 bases). Deletions cut 3 bases from V and 1 base from J, with 10 bases between. This CDR3 spans 15 amino acids. Germline V gene lookup returns CDR1 KGHSH and CDR2 LQKENI.

This clonotype was observed at least ten times. V is TRBV14 and J is TRBJ2-5; no definite D call. Germline V lookup: CDR1 SGHDN, CDR2 FVKESK. The CDR3 runs 13 residues. V was cut by 4 bases and J by 3 bases, with 9 bases left in between. The CDR3 region is CASSPAPKETQYF. Here the CDR3 DNA reads TGTGCCAGCAGCCCGGCCCCTAAAGAGACCCAGTACTTC.

The table lists this clonotype with many counts. CDR3 sequence reads: CASSSLDRGDNQPQHF. The CDR3 DNA is TGTGCCAGCAGTTCCCTGGACAGGGGGGATAATCAGCCCCAGCATTTT. The rearrangement links TRBV6-2 or TRBV6-3 to TRBJ1-5, with 10 bases identical to TRBD1. This CDR3 comprises 16 residues. Trimming took 4 bases from V and 4 from J; bases not matched to a gene: 7. The V gene's germline CDR1 is MNHEY and CDR2 SVGEGT.

This clonotype has just a few counts. This chain joins TRBV6-2 or TRBV6-3 and TRBJ2-7; D possibly corresponds to TRBD2 (5 bases). The V end was cut by 2 bases, the J end by 3 bases, with 11 bases between. Germline-derived CDR1 and CDR2 are MNHEY and SVGEGT. The CDR3 consists of 14 residues. CDR3 residues: CASSYVPAVYEQYF. The CDR3 DNA follows: TGTGCCAGCAGTTACGTCCCAGCGGTCTACGAGCAGTACTTC.